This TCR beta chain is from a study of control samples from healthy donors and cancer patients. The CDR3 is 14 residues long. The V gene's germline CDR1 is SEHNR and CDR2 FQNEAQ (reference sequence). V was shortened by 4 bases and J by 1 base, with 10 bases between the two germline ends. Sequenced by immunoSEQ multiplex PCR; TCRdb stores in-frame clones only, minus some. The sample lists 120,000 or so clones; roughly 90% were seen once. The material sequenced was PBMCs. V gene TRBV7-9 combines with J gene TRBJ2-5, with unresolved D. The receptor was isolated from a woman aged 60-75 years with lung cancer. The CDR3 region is CASSSDWIQETQYF. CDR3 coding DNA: TGTGCCAGCAGCTCAGACTGGATCCAAGAGACCCAGTACTTC.